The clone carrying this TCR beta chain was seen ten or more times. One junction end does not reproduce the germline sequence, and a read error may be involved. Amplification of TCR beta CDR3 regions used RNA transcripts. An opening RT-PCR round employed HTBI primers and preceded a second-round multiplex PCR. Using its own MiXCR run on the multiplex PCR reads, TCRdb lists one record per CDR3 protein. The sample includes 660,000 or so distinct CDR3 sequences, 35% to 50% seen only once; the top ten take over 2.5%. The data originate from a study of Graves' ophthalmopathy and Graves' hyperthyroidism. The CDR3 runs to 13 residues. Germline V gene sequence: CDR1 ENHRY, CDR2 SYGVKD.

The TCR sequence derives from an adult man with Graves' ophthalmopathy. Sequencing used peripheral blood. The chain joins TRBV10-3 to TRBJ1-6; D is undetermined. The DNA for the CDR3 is TGTGCCAGCAGTTACGGGGAATCTTCACCCCTCCACTTT. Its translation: CASSYGESSPLHF.